This T cell receptor (beta chain) was obtained from a study of spatial heterogeneity in lung cancer. Turning to the study itself: Each distinct TCR and UMI combination averaged more than ten appearances in raw reads.

Germline loops: CDR1 DFQATT, CDR2 SNEGSKA (reference sequence). This CDR3 has 14 residues. The V gene end was trimmed by 1 base and the J gene end by 2 bases; junction bases not matched to a gene: 5. As to time point: blood at routine non-recurrence follow-up after resection. Unsorted whole RNA of tumor, nontumor lung or frozen PBMC was sequenced. MiXCR, run by TCRdb on the 5' RACE reads, gives a single entry per CDR3 protein. The data show about 120,000 distinct CDR3 sequences, 10% to 15% seen once. This clonotype was counted ten times or more. This sample comprised PBMCs, obtained at follow-up. The chain has TRBV20-1 and TRBJ2-7; TRBD2 matches 7 bases. This receptor was obtained from a male donor with early-stage non-small cell lung cancer. CDR3: CSARAPGGPYEQYF. The CDR3 nucleotides read TGCAGTGCTAGAGCCCCGGGAGGTCCCTACGAGCAGTACTTC.